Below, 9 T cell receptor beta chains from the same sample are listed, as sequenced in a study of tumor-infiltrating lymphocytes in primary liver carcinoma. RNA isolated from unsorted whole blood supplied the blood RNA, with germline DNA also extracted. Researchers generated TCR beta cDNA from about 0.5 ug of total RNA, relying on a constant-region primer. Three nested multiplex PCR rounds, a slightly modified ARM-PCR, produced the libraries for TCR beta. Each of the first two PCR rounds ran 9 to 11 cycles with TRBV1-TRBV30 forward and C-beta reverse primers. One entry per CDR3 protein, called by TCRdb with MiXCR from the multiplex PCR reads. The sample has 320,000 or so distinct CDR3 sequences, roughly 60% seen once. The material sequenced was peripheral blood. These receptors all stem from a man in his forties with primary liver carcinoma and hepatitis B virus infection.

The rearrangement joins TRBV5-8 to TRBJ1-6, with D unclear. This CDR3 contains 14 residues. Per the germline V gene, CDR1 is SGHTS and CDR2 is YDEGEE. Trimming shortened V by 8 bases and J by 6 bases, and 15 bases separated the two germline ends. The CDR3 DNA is TGTGCCAGTAGCGTTCAGCAGTCTAATTCACCCCTCCACTTT. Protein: CASSVQQSNSPLHF. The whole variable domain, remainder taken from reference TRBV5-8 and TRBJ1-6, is EAGVTQSPTHLIKTRGQQATLRCSPISGHTSVYWYQQALGLGLQFLLWYDEGEERNRGNFPPRFSGRQFPNYSSELNVNALELEDSALYLCASSVQQSNSPLHFGNGTRLTVT.

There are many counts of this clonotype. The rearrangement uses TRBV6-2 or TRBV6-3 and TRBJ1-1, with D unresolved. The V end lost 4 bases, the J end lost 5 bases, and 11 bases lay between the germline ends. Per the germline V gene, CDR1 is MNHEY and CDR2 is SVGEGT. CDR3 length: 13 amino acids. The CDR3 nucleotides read TGTGCCAGCAGTTCCCCCCTTCGTACTGAAGCTTTCTTT. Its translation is CASSSPLRTEAFF.

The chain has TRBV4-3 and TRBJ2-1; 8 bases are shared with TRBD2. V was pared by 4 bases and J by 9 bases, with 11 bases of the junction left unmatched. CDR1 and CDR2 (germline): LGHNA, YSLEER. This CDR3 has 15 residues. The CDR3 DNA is TGCGCCAGCAGCCTAGTAGCGGGATTAAGAGTTGAGCAGTTCTTC. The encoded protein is CASSLVAGLRVEQFF.

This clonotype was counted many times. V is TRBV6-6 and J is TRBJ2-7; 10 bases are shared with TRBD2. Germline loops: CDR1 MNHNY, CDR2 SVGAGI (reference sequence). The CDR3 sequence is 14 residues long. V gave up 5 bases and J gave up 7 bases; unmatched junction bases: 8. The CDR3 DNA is TGTGCCAGCAGTAACCTAGCGGGAGATGGGGAGCAGTACTTC. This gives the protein CASSNLAGDGEQYF.

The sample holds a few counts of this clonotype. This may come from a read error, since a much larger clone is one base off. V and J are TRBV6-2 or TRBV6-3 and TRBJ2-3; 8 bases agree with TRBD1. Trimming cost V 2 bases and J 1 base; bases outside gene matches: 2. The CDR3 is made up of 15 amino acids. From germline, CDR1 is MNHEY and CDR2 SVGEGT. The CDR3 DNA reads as TGTGCCAGCAGTTACCAACAGGGGGGCACAGATACGCAGTATTTT. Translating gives CASSYQQGGTDTQYF.

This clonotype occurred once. Written as DNA, the CDR3 is TGCGCCAGCAGCTTGGGGTTCGTGGAGACCCAGTACTTC. Translation gives CASSLGFVETQYF. The chain couples TRBV5-1 to TRBJ2-5; D not resolved. This CDR3 has 13 residues. Looked up from germline, CDR1 is SGHRS and CDR2 is YFSETQ. Trimming removed 0 bases from V and 5 bases from J, with 8 bases in between.

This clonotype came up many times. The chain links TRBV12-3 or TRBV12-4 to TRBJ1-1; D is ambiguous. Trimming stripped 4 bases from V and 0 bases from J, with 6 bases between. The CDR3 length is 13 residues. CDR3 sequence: CASSSAVNTEAFF. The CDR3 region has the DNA TGTGCCAGCAGTTCCGCGGTGAACACTGAAGCTTTCTTT.

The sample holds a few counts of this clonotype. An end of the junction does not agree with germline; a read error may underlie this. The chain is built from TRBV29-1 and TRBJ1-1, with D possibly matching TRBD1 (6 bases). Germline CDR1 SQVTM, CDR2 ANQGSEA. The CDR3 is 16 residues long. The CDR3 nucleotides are TGCAGCGTTGGGTCGGCAGGGGAGAAGGTCAACACTGGAGCTTTCTTT. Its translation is CSVGSAGEKVNTGAFF.

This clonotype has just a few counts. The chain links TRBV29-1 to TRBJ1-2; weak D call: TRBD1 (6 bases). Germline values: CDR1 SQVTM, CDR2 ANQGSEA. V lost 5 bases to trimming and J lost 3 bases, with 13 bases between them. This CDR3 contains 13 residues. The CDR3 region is CSVRDTIDYGYTF. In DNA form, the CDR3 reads TGCAGCGTTAGGGACACCATTGACTATGGCTACACCTTC. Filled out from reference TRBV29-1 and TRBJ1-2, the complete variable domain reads SAVISQKPSRDICQRGTSLTIQCQVDSQVTMMFWYRQQPGQSLTLIATANQGSEATYESGFVIDKFPISRPNLTFSTLTVSNMSPEDSSIYLCSVRDTIDYGYTFGSGTRLTVV.